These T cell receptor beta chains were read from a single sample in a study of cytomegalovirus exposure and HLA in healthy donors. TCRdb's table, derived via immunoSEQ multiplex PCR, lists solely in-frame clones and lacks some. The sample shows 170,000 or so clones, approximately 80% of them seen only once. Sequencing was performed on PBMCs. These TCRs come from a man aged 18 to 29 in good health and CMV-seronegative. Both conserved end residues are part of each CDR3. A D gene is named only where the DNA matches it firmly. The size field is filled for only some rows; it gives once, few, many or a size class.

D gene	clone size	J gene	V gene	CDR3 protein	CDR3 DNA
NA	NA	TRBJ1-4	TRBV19	CASRSGIGKLFF	TGTGCCAGTAGATCAGGGATTGGAAAACTGTTTTTT
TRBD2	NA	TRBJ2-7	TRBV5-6	CASSRPGGLAGEQYF	TGTGCCAGCAGTCGCCCGGGGGGACTCGCGGGTGAGCAGTACTTC
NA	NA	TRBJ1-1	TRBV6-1	CASSSRVFGEAFF	TGTGCCAGCAGCTCCAGGGTTTTTGGTGAAGCTTTCTTT
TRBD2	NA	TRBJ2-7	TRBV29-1	CSVQLAGYEDEQYF	TGCAGCGTTCAACTAGCGGGGTACGAGGACGAGCAGTACTTC
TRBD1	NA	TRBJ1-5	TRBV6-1	CASSEAGGVQPQHF	TGTGCCAGCAGTGAAGCAGGGGGCGTTCAGCCCCAGCATTTT
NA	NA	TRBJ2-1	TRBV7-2	CASEDKYNEQFF	TGTGCCAGCGAGGACAAATACAATGAGCAGTTCTTC
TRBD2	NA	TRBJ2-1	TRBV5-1	CASSLGGRAADEQFF	TGCGCCAGCAGCTTAGGCGGGAGGGCCGCAGATGAGCAGTTCTTC
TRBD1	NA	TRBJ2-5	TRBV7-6	CASSFGGTGEETQYF	TGTGCCAGCAGCTTCGGCGGAACAGGGGAAGAGACCCAGTACTTC
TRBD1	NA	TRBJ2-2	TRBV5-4	CASTLGGQGHPGELFF	TGTGCCAGCACCCTCGGGGGACAGGGTCATCCCGGGGAGCTGTTTTTT
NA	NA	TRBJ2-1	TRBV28	CASSLASRRGEQFF	TGTGCCAGCAGTTTGGCTAGCAGGAGAGGGGAGCAGTTCTTC
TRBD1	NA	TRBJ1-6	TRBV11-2	CASSDHRGGKSPLHF	TGTGCCAGCAGCGATCACAGGGGAGGTAAATCACCCCTCCACTTT
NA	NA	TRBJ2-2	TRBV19	CASSIRGGQVNTGELFF	TGTGCCAGTAGTATAAGGGGGGGCCAGGTGAACACCGGGGAGCTGTTTTTT
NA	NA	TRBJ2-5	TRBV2	CASSNPQGREKETQYF	TGTGCCAGCAGCAACCCACAGGGACGGGAAAAAGAGACCCAGTACTTC
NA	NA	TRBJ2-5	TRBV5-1	CASSQAPRETQYF	TGCGCCAGCAGCCAAGCCCCGAGGGAGACCCAGTACTTC
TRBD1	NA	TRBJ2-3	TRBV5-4	CASSLGPDRADTQYF	TGTGCCAGCAGCTTGGGACCCGACAGGGCAGATACGCAGTATTTT
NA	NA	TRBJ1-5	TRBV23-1	CASTSSTQGESQPQHF	TGCGCCAGCACCTCTTCTACACAGGGAGAAAGCCAGCCCCAGCATTTT
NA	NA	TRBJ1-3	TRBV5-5	CASSPYREGNTIYF	TGTGCCAGCAGCCCTTACAGGGAGGGAAACACCATATATTTT
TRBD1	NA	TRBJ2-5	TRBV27	CASSPQGTQETQYF	TGTGCCAGCAGTCCACAGGGGACCCAAGAGACCCAGTACTTC
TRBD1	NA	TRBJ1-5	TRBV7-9	CASSPGQAPQHF	TGTGCCAGCAGCCCAGGACAGGCTCCCCAGCATTTT
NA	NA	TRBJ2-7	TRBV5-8	CASSFSGAHYEQYF	TGTGCCAGCAGCTTTTCAGGCGCCCACTACGAGCAGTACTTC
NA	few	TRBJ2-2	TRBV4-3	CASSQEISANTGELFF	TGCGCCAGCAGCCAAGAGATAAGCGCGAACACCGGGGAGCTGTTTTTT
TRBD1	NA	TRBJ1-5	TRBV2	CASRTGEGQPQHF	TGTGCCAGCAGGACAGGGGAAGGGCAGCCCCAGCATTTT
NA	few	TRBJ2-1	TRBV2	CASSEPSDNEQFF	TGTGCCAGCAGTGAACCCTCGGACAATGAGCAGTTCTTC
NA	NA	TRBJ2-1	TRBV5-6	CASSLGRSAYNEQFF	TGTGCCAGCAGCTTGGGGCGGTCAGCTTACAATGAGCAGTTCTTC
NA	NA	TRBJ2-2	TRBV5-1	CASSLVARNTGELFF	TGCGCCAGCAGCTTGGTTGCCAGAAACACCGGGGAGCTGTTTTTT
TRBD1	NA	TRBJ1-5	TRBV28	CASSSRFQGALDQPQHF	TGTGCCAGCAGTTCACGCTTTCAGGGGGCCCTCGATCAGCCCCAGCATTTT
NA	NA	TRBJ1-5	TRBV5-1	CASSLRDPHRGNQPQHF	TGCGCCAGCAGCCTGCGGGACCCCCACCGAGGCAATCAGCCCCAGCATTTT
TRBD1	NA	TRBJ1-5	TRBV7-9	CASSLATGMSGQPQHF	TGTGCCAGCAGCTTAGCGACAGGGATGAGTGGCCAGCCCCAGCATTTT
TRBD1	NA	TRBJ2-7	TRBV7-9	CASSPGTEIGYEQYF	TGTGCCAGCAGCCCCGGGACAGAGATAGGGTACGAGCAGTACTTC
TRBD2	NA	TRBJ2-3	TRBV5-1	CASSLQRGARTDTQYF	TGCGCCAGCAGCTTGCAGCGGGGGGCCCGCACAGATACGCAGTATTTT
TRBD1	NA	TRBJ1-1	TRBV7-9	CASSLAGTGDEAFF	TGTGCCAGCAGCTTAGCCGGGACAGGGGATGAAGCTTTCTTT
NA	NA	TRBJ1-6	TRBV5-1	CASRLTGSSYNSPLHF	TGCGCCAGCAGGTTAACAGGGAGCTCCTATAATTCACCCCTCCACTTT
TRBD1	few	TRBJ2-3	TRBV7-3	CASSFGTGVGDTQYF	TGTGCCAGCAGCTTCGGGACAGGGGTGGGAGATACGCAGTATTTT
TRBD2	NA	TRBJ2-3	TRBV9	CASSVGGRGFGTDTQYF	TGTGCCAGCAGCGTAGGCGGGAGGGGATTCGGCACAGATACGCAGTATTTT
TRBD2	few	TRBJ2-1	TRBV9	CASSLSGALNSYNEQFF	TGTGCCAGCAGCTTGAGCGGGGCCCTCAACTCCTACAATGAGCAGTTCTTC
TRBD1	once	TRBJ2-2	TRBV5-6	CASSGGQGWNTGELFF	TGTGCCAGCAGCGGGGGACAGGGGTGGAATACCGGGGAGCTGTTTTTT
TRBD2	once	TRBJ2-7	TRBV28	CASSRGAGTSIYEQYF	TGTGCCAGCAGCCGAGGCGCCGGGACTAGCATCTACGAGCAGTACTTC
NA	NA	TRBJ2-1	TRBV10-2	CAVRGYNEQFF	TGCGCCGTCAGGGGCTACAATGAGCAGTTCTTC
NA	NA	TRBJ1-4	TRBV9	CASSVASRAGDEKLFF	TGTGCCAGCAGCGTAGCTAGTAGGGCAGGGGATGAAAAACTGTTTTTT
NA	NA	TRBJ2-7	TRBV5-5	CASSSRLGSSYEQYF	TGTGCCAGCAGCTCGCGTTTGGGGAGCTCCTACGAGCAGTACTTC
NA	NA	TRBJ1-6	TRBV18	CASSQDSLSSPLHF	TGTGCCAGCTCACAGGACAGCCTAAGCTCACCCCTCCACTTT
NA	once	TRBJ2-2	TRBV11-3	CASSLDGGAAASGELFF	TGTGCCAGCAGCTTAGATGGGGGGGCGGCGGCGTCCGGGGAGCTGTTTTTT
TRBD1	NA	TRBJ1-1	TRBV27	CASSPLFRGQRNTEAFF	TGTGCCAGCAGTCCACTGTTCCGGGGACAGAGGAACACTGAAGCTTTCTTT
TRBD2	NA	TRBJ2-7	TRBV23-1	CASSPGPETLAGGNEQYF	TGCGCCAGCAGTCCCGGACCCGAAACCTTAGCGGGAGGCAACGAGCAGTACTTC
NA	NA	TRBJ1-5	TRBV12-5	CASGLCRRGNQPQHF	TGTGCTAGTGGTTTGTGCAGGCGAGGCAATCAGCCCCAGCATTTT
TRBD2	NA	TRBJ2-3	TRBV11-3	CASSLDSGGAGDTQYF	TGTGCCAGCAGCTTAGATTCGGGGGGGGCCGGAGATACGCAGTATTTT
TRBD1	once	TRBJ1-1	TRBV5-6	CASSRTGGFEAFF	TGTGCCAGCAGCCGGACAGGGGGTTTTGAAGCTTTCTTT
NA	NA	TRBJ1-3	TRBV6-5	CASSSREPRNTIYF	TGTGCCAGCAGTTCCCGGGAGCCGAGAAACACCATATATTTT
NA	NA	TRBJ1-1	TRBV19	CASSGPRGLNTEAFF	TGTGCCAGTAGTGGTCCGAGGGGACTCAACACTGAAGCTTTCTTT
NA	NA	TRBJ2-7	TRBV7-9	CASSPRGNQRDEQYF	TGTGCCAGCAGCCCCCGGGGGAATCAGCGAGACGAGCAGTACTTC
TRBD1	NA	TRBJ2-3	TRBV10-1	CASSWTGAHGTQYF	TGCGCCAGCTCATGGACAGGGGCTCATGGTACGCAGTATTTT
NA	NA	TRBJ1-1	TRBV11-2	CASSLGGANTEAFF	TGTGCCAGCAGCTTAGGAGGCGCGAACACTGAAGCTTTCTTT
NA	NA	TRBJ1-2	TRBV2	CASSERGNYGYTF	TGTGCCAGCAGTGAGCGGGGGAACTATGGCTACACCTTC
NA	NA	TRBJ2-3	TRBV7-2	CASSPRWRAGDTQYF	TGTGCCAGCAGCCCCCGGTGGAGGGCGGGAGATACGCAGTATTTT
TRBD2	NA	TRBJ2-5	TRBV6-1	CASSPGGAQYF	TGTGCCAGCAGCCCGGGGGGGGCCCAGTACTTC
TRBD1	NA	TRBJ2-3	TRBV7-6	CASSLASGQGYTDTQYF	TGTGCCAGCAGCTTAGCGTCGGGACAGGGATACACAGATACGCAGTATTTT
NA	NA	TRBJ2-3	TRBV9	CASSVGTGDTQYF	TGTGCCAGCAGCGTAGGTACGGGGGATACGCAGTATTTT
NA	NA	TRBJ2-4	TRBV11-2	CASSLIGWRENIQYF	TGTGCCAGCAGCTTAATAGGGTGGCGGGAAAACATTCAGTACTTC
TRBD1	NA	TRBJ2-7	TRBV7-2	CASSQGQDPLTLYEQYF	TGTGCCAGCAGCCAAGGACAGGATCCTCTTACCCTCTACGAGCAGTACTTC